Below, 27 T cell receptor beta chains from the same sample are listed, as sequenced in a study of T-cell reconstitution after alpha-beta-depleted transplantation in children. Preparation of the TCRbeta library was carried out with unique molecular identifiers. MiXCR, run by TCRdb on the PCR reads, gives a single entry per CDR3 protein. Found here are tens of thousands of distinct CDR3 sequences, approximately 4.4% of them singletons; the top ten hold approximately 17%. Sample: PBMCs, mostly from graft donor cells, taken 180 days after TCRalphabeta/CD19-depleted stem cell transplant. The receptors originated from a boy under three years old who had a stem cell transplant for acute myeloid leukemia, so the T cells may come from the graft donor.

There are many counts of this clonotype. CDR3 sequence reads: CSARVLTGLNTEAFF. DNA for the CDR3: TGCAGTGCTAGAGTGTTGACAGGGCTGAACACTGAAGCTTTCTTT. The V and J genes are TRBV20-1 and TRBJ1-1; 7 nucleotides line up with TRBD1. CDR3 size: 15 residues. Trimming removed 1 base from V and 0 bases from J; junction bases left unmatched: 5. Germline values: CDR1 DFQATT, CDR2 SNEGSKA (reference sequence).

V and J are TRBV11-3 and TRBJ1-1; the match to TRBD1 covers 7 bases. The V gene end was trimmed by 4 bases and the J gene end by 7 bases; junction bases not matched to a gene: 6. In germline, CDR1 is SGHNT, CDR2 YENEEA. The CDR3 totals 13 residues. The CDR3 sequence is CASSSNRDSEAFF. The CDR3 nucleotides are TGTGCCAGCAGCTCCAACCGGGACAGTGAAGCTTTCTTT.

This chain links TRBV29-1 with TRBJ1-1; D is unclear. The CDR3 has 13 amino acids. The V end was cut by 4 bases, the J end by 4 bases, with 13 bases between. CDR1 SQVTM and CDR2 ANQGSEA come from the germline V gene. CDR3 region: CSVGMGAGTEAFF. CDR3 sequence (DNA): TGCAGCGTTGGGATGGGAGCCGGCACTGAAGCTTTCTTT.

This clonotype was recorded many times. CDR3 residues: CASLTGGELFF. As DNA, the CDR3 is TGTGCCAGCCTGACAGGGGGGGAGCTGTTTTTT. The chain employs TRBV12-3 or TRBV12-4 and TRBJ2-2, with 7 bases that match TRBD1. CDR3 size: 11 residues. After removal of 8 bases from V and 8 bases from J, the junction contained 2 bases not matched to a gene.

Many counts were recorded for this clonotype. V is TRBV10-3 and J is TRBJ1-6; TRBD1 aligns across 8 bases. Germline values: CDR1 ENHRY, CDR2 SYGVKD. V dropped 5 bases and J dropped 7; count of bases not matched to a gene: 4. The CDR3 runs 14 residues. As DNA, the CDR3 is TGTGCCATCAGTCCGGGACAGGCAAATTCACCCCTCCACTTT. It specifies CAISPGQANSPLHF.

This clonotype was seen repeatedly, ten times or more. For the CDR3, the DNA is TGTGCCAGCAGTTATTCCAGGTTCTCCAACTATGGCTACACCTTC. This sequence encodes CASSYSRFSNYGYTF. This sequence joins TRBV2 and TRBJ1-2; D is unresolved. Between the trimmed V and J ends, which lost 5 bases and 2 bases, there was a span of 15 bases. This CDR3 region has 15 residues. Germline V gene lookup returns CDR1 SNHLY and CDR2 FYNNEI.

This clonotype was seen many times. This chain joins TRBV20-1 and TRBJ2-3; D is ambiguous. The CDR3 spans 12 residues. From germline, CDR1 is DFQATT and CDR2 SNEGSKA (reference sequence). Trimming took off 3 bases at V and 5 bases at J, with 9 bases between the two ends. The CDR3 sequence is CSARPSLDTQYF. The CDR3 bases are TGCAGTGCTAGGCCCTCTCTAGATACGCAGTATTTT.

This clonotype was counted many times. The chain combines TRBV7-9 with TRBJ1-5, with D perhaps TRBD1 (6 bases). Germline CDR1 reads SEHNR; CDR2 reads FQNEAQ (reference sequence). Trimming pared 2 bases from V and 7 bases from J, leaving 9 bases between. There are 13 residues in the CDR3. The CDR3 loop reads CASSLHGGQPQHF. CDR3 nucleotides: TGTGCCAGCAGCTTACACGGGGGCCAGCCCCAGCATTTT.

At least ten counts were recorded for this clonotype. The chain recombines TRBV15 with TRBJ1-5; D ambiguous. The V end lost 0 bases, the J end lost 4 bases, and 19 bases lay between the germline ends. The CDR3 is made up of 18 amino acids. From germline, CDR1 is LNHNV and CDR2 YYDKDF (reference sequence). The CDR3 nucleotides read TGTGCCACCAGCAGAGATCTGGCCAGCGGTAGGTATAATCAGCCCCAGCATTTT. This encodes CATSRDLASGRYNQPQHF.

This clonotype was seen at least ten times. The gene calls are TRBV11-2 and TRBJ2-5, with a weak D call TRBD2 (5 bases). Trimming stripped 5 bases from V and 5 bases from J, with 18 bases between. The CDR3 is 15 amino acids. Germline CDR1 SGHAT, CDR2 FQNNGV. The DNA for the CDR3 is TGTGCCAGCAGCATAGGGCCCCCGAGAGGGGAGACCCAGTACTTC. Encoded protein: CASSIGPPRGETQYF. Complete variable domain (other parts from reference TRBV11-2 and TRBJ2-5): EAGVAQSPRYKIIEKRQSVAFWCNPISGHATLYWYQQILGQGPKLLIQFQNNGVVDDSQLPKDRFSAERLKGVDSTLKIQPAKLEDSAVYLCASSIGPPRGETQYFGPGTRLLVL.

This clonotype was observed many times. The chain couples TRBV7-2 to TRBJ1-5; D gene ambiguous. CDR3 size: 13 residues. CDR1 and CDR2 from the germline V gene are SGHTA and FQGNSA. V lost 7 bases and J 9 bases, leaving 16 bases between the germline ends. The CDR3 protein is CASTGSTQGPQHF. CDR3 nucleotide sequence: TGTGCCAGCACTGGATCGACCCAAGGGCCCCAGCATTTT. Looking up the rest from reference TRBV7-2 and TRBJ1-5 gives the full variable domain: GAGVSQSPSNKVTEKGKDVELRCDPISGHTALYWYRQSLGQGLEFLIYFQGNSAPDKSGLPSDRFSAERTGGSVSTLTIQRTQQEDSAVYLCASTGSTQGPQHFGDGTRLSIL.

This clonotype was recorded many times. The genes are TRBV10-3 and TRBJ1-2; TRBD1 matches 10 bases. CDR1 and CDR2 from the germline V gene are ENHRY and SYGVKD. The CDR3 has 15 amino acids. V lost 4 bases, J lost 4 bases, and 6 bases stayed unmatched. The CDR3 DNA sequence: TGTGCCATCAGTGTTACTCGGACAGGGGGCTATGGCTACACCTTC. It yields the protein CAISVTRTGGYGYTF.

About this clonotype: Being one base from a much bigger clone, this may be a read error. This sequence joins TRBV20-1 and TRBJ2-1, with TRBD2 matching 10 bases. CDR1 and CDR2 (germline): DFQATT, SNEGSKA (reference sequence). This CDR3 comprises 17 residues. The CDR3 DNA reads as TGCTGTGCTAAAGATACTAGCGGGACCAGCTCCTACAATGAGCAGTTCTTC. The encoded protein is CCAKDTSGTSSYNEQFF.

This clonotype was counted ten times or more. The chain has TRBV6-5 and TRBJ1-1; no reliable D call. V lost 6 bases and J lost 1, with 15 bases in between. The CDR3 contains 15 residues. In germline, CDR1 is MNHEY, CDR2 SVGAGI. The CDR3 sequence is CASRNGRWGNTEAFF. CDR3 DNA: TGTGCCAGCAGAAACGGGCGCTGGGGGAACACTGAAGCTTTCTTT.

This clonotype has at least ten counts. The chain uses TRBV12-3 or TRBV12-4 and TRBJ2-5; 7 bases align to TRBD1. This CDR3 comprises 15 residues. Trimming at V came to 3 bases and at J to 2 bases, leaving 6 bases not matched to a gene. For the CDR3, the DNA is TGTGCCAGCAGTTTGGGGACAGTACCTCAAGAGACCCAGTACTTC. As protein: CASSLGTVPQETQYF.

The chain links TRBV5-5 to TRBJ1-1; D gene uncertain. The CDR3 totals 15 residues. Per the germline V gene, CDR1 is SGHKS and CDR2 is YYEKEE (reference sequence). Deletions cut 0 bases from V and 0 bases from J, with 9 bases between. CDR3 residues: CASSLATAVNTEAFF. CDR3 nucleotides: TGTGCCAGCAGCTTGGCCACGGCAGTGAACACTGAAGCTTTCTTT. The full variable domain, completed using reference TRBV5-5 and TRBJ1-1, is DAGVTQSPTHLIKTRGQQVTLRCSPISGHKSVSWYQQVLGQGPQFIFQYYEKEERGRGNFPDRFSARQFPNYSSELNVNALLLGDSALYLCASSLATAVNTEAFFGQGTRLTVV.

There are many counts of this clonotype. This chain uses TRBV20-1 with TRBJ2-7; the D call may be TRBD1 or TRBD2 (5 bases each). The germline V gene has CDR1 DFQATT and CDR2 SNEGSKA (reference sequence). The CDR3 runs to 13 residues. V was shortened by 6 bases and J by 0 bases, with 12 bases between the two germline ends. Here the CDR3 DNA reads TGCAGTGCCACGGGGCTCAGCTCCTACGAGCAGTACTTC. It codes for CSATGLSSYEQYF.

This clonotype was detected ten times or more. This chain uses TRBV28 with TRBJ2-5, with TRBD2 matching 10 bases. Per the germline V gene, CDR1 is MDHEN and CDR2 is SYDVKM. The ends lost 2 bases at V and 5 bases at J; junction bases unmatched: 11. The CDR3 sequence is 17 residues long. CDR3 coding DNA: TGTGCCAGCAGTTTACCGATAGCGGGGGGAATCTGGGAGACCCAGTACTTC. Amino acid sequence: CASSLPIAGGIWETQYF.

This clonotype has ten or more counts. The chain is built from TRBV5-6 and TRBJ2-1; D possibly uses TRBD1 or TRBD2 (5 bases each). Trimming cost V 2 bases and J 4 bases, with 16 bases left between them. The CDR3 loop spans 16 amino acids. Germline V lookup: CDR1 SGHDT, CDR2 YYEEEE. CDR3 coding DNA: TGTGCCAGCAGCTTATCGGCAGGGACCCTTTACAATGAGCAGTTCTTC. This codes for CASSLSAGTLYNEQFF. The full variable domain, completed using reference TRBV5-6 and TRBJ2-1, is DAGVTQSPTHLIKTRGQQVTLRCSPKSGHDTVSWYQQALGQGPQFIFQYYEEEERQRGNFPDRFSGHQFPNYSSELNVNALLLGDSALYLCASSLSAGTLYNEQFFGPGTRLTVL.

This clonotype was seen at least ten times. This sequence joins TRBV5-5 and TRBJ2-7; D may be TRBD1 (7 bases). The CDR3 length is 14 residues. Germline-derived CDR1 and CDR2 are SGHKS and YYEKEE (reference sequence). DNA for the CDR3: TGTTCCAGCAGCTTGTCAGGGGGGTTCTACGAGCAGTACGTC. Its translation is CSSSLSGGFYEQYV.

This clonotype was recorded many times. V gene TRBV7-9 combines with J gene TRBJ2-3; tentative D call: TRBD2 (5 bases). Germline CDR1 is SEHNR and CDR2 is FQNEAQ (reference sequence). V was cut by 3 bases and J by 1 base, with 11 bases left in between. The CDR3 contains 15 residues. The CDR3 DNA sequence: TGTGCCAGCAGCTTGAGTATGGGAGGCACAGATACGCAGTATTTT. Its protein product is CASSLSMGGTDTQYF.

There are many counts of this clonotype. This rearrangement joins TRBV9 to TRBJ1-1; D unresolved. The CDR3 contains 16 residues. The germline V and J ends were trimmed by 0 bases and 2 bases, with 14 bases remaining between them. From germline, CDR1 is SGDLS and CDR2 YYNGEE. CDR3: CASSVVESGANTEAFF. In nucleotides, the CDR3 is TGTGCCAGCAGCGTAGTAGAGTCCGGCGCCAACACTGAAGCTTTCTTT.

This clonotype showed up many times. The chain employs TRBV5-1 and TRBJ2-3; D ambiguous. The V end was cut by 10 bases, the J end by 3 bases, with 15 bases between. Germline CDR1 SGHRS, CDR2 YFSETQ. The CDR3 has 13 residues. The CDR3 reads CAPVFAGTDTQYF. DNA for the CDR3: TGCGCCCCCGTGTTTGCAGGAACAGATACGCAGTATTTT.

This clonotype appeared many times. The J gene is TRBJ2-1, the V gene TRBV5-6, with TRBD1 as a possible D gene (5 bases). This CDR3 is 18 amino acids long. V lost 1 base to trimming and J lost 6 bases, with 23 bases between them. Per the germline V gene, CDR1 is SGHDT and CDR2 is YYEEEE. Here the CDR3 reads CASSLQSDRAMGLNEQFF. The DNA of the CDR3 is TGTGCCAGCAGCTTGCAATCTGATCGGGCCATGGGGCTCAATGAGCAGTTCTTC.

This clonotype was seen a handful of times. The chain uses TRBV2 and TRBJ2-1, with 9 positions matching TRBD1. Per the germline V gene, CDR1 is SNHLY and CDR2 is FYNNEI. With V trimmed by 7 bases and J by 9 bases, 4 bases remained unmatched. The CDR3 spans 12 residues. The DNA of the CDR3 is TGTGCCAGCACCGACAGGGGGACTGAGCAGTTCTTC. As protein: CASTDRGTEQFF.

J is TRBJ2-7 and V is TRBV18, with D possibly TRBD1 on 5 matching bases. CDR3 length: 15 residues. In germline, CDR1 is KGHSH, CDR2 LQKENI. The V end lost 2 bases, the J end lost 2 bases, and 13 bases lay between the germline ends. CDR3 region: CASSPGALLTYEQYF. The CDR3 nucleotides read TGTGCCAGCTCACCAGGGGCCCTCCTAACCTACGAGCAGTACTTC.

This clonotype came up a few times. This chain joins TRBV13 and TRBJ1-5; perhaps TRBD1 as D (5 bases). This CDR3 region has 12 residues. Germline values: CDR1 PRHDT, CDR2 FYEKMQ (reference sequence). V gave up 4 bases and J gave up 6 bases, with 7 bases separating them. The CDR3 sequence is CASSSGTQPQHF. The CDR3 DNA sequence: TGTGCCAGCAGCTCAGGGACTCAGCCCCAGCATTTT.